This T cell receptor (beta chain) was identified in a study of regulatory T cells in long-lasting Graves disease. The time point: newly diagnosed GD, antithyroid drugs for less than 3 months. There was RNA extracted from PBMCs, and the TCR library was made from it. With iRepertoire HTBI primers and Arm-PCR of CDR3 regions, TCR beta libraries were built. TCRdb processed the multiplex PCR reads anew with MiXCR; each CDR3 protein has one entry. The sample records around 450,000 distinct CDR3 sequences, around 15% being singletons. Germline-derived CDR1 and CDR2 are SGHKS and YYEKEE (reference sequence). V was pared by 1 base and J by 5 bases, with 13 bases between. This CDR3 region has 14 residues. This clonotype was counted between two and nine times. In addition, the sample was reused for a study of T cells in Graves' hyperthyroidism and ophthalmopathy. As reported in that work: Newly diagnosed hyperthyroidism patients aged 18 to 65 years had disease lasting under 2 months.

This rearrangement joins TRBV5-5 to TRBJ2-7, with TRBD2 as a possible D gene (5 bases). Here the sequenced sample was peripheral blood mononuclear cells (PBMCs), taken at new diagnosis, from a patient treated with antithyroid drugs. The clonotype was recovered from a man in his forties with Graves disease. In nucleotides, the CDR3 is TGTGCCAGCAGCTTGCTACTAGGTGGTAACGAGCAGTACTTC. It specifies CASSLLLGGNEQYF. Filled out from reference TRBV5-5 and TRBJ2-7, the complete variable domain reads DAGVTQSPTHLIKTRGQQVTLRCSPISGHKSVSWYQQVLGQGPQFIFQYYEKEERGRGNFPDRFSARQFPNYSSELNVNALLLGDSALYLCASSLLLGGNEQYFGPGTRLTVT.